The 10 T cell receptor beta chains presented below share a single source sample, sequenced in a study of OX40 agonist ivuxolimab in advanced cancers. Libraries were prepared by immunoSEQ multiplex PCR; TCRdb keeps only in-frame clonotypes and omits some of them. The data contain roughly 24,000 clones, approximately 75% of them seen just once; the ten biggest clones take up roughly 25%. This material consisted of CD4+ or CD8+ T cells sorted from blood, taken in a trial of the OX40 agonist ivuxolimab. All receptors derive from an adult with an advanced solid tumor such as melanoma, head and neck, liver or kidney cancer.

The rearrangement joins TRBV5-1 to TRBJ1-1; D unresolved. Trimming shortened V by 4 bases and J by 7 bases, and 11 bases separated the two germline ends. This CDR3 has 12 amino acids. Germline CDR1 and CDR2: SGHRS and YFSETQ. CDR3 sequence reads: CASSPDGVEAFF. As DNA, the CDR3 is TGCGCCAGCAGCCCTGACGGGGTTGAAGCTTTCTTT.

The chain joins TRBV5-5 to TRBJ2-7; no definite D call. This CDR3 comprises 14 residues. V gave up 1 base and J gave up 4 bases, with 12 bases separating them. Germline V gene data show CDR1 as SGHKS and CDR2 as YYEKEE (reference sequence). The CDR3: CASSLWGLGYEQYF. In DNA, the CDR3 is TGTGCCAGCAGCTTGTGGGGTCTGGGGTACGAGCAGTACTTC. The full variable domain, with the rest looked up from reference TRBV5-5 and TRBJ2-7, is DAGVTQSPTHLIKTRGQQVTLRCSPISGHKSVSWYQQVLGQGPQFIFQYYEKEERGRGNFPDRFSARQFPNYSSELNVNALLLGDSALYLCASSLWGLGYEQYFGPGTRLTVT.

V usage is TRBV9 and J usage is TRBJ2-7; 9 bases align to TRBD2. V lost 0 bases, J lost 4 bases, and 2 bases stayed unmatched. CDR1 is SGDLS and CDR2 is YYNGEE in the germline V gene. This CDR3 spans 14 amino acids. CDR3 sequence: CASSVASGKYEQYF. The CDR3 DNA reads TGTGCCAGCAGCGTAGCTAGCGGGAAATACGAGCAGTACTTC. The full variable domain, in which reference TRBV9 and TRBJ2-7 provide the parts outside the CDR3, is DSGVTQTPKHLITATGQRVTLRCSPRSGDLSVYWYQQSLDQGLQFLIQYYNGEERAKGNILERFSAQQFPDLHSELNLSSLELGDSALYFCASSVASGKYEQYFGPGTRLTVT.

V usage is TRBV28 and J usage is TRBJ2-3; D gene ambiguous. This CDR3 spans 11 amino acids. Germline assignment: CDR1 MDHEN and CDR2 SYDVKM. The V end lost 5 bases, the J end lost 2 bases, and 2 bases lay between the germline ends. The CDR3, as DNA: TGTGCCAGCAGTACCACAGATACGCAGTATTTT. Its translation: CASSTTDTQYF.

The V gene is TRBV5-8, the J gene TRBJ1-4; D possibly corresponds to TRBD1 (6 bases). Germline lookup yields CDR1 SGHTS and CDR2 YDEGEE. V lost 0 bases, J lost 6 bases, and 12 bases lay in between. The CDR3 has 15 residues. The chain's CDR3 is CASSLVTGPDEKLFF. The CDR3 DNA sequence: TGTGCCAGCAGCTTGGTGACAGGTCCTGATGAAAAACTGTTTTTT.

This clone was recorded once. V usage is TRBV6-5 and J usage is TRBJ2-7; D not certain. Looked up from germline, CDR1 is MNHEY and CDR2 is SVGAGI. The CDR3 has 12 residues. V was clipped by 2 bases and J by 2 bases, with 4 bases between them. The CDR3 sequence is CASSYGPYEQYF. CDR3 DNA sequence: TGTGCCAGCAGTTACGGTCCCTACGAGCAGTACTTC.

This rearrangement joins TRBV4-3 to TRBJ2-7; TRBD1 matches at 10 bases. CDR3 length equals 15 residues. Germline V gene data show CDR1 as LGHNA and CDR2 as YSLEER. After removal of 1 base from V and 5 bases from J, the junction contained 5 bases not matched to a gene. Here the CDR3 reads CASSQGGTGVDEQYF. CDR3 in DNA: TGCGCCAGCAGCCAAGGCGGGACAGGGGTTGACGAGCAGTACTTC.

This clone was observed a handful of times. The rearrangement links TRBV7-2 to TRBJ1-2; D remains ambiguous. The germline gives CDR1 SGHTA, CDR2 FQGNSA. The germline V and J ends were trimmed by 1 base and 4 bases, with 13 bases remaining between them. The CDR3 is made up of 15 amino acids. CDR3 DNA sequence: TGTGCCAGCAGCTTAGAGCTTACCGGGATCTATGGCTACACCTTC. It codes for CASSLELTGIYGYTF.

The chain joins TRBV27 to TRBJ2-5; no definite D call. The CDR3 is 16 amino acids. V lost 2 bases to trimming and J lost 2 bases, with 15 bases between them. Per germline, CDR1 MNHEY and CDR2 SMNVEV (reference sequence). CDR3: CASSLNHGAFQETQYF. The CDR3, as DNA: TGTGCCAGCAGTTTAAACCACGGAGCCTTTCAAGAGACCCAGTACTTC.

This chain uses TRBV6-1 with TRBJ2-6, with D hard to call. The CDR3 sequence is 12 residues long. Trimming left V 8 bases short and J 5 bases short, with 7 bases between. Germline V gene lookup returns CDR1 MNHNS and CDR2 SASEGT. The CDR3 DNA sequence: TGTGCCAGCCTCTGGTGGGCCAACGTCCTGACTTTC. It codes for CASLWWANVLTF.